The 19 T cell receptor beta chains presented below share a single source sample, sequenced in a study of shared clonotypes between healthy human individuals. Clones were read by immunoSEQ multiplex PCR, and TCRdb kept only the in-frame ones, dropping some. The data show 2 million to 2.5 million clones, approximately 94% seen once. CD45RO-negative cells were positively selected for CCR7, leaving out terminally differentiated effector memory CD45RA+ cells. The specimen was naive CD8+ T cells from PBMCs. The receptors here all came from a man aged 18 to 29 in good health. Some clones in this sample may be carry-over from other donors' samples.

The chain uses TRBV27 and TRBJ2-7; 11 nucleotides line up with TRBD1. The CDR3 extends over 15 amino acids. CDR1 is MNHEY, CDR2 SMNVEV, per germline (reference sequence). J lost 1 base, V lost 6 bases, and 5 bases had no gene match. The DNA for the CDR3 is TGTGCCAGCAGCCCCCGGGACAGGGGGTCCTACGAGCAGTACTTC. Its protein is CASSPRDRGSYEQYF.

The V and J genes are TRBV19 and TRBJ2-2; no clear D. Trimming stripped 4 bases from V and 6 bases from J, with 9 bases between. The germline V gene has CDR1 LNHDA and CDR2 SQIVND (reference sequence). CDR3 length equals 13 residues. CDR3 loop: CASSTNNPGELFF. CDR3 coding DNA: TGTGCCAGTAGTACCAATAACCCCGGGGAGCTGTTTTTT.

V gene TRBV7-2 combines with J gene TRBJ2-7; 8 bases are a match to TRBD1. The germline gives CDR1 SGHTA, CDR2 FQGNSA. The CDR3 loop spans 15 amino acids. Germline trimming cut 4 bases from V and 3 bases from J; bases unmatched to any gene: 8. CDR3 bases: TGTGCCAGCAGCTCGAACCAGGACAGGGACTACGAGCAGTACTTC. Its protein product is CASSSNQDRDYEQYF. Based on the CDR3 plus reference TRBV7-2 and TRBJ2-7, the full variable domain is GAGVSQSPSNKVTEKGKDVELRCDPISGHTALYWYRQSLGQGLEFLIYFQGNSAPDKSGLPSDRFSAERTGGSVSTLTIQRTQQEDSAVYLCASSSNQDRDYEQYFGPGTRLTVT.

This sequence joins TRBV27 and TRBJ2-5, with 12 bases matching TRBD2. Unmatched junction bases numbered 7, after V lost 3 bases and J lost 5 bases. The CDR3 has 16 residues. Germline assignment: CDR1 MNHEY and CDR2 SMNVEV (reference sequence). The CDR3 sequence: CASSFILAGGPETQYF. The CDR3 DNA follows: TGTGCCAGCAGTTTTATTCTAGCGGGAGGGCCCGAGACCCAGTACTTC.

The chain carries TRBV29-1 and TRBJ1-2, with a weak D call TRBD1 (6 bases). Germline V gene lookup returns CDR1 SQVTM and CDR2 ANQGSEA. Trimming left V 3 bases short and J 4 bases short, with 9 bases between. This CDR3 has 12 amino acids. CDR3 nucleotides: TGCAGCGTTGAGGAGGACAGCTATGGCTACACCTTC. Its translation: CSVEEDSYGYTF.

V and J are TRBV7-8 and TRBJ2-7; a possible D gene is TRBD2 (6 bases). Germline assignment: CDR1 SGHVS and CDR2 FQNEAQ. The CDR3 is made up of 13 amino acids. V was shortened by 6 bases and J by 6 bases, with 15 bases between the two germline ends. The CDR3 sequence is CASRHSPSAEQYF. CDR3 coding DNA: TGTGCCAGCAGACATTCCCCTAGCGCCGAGCAGTACTTC.

This clone was observed a single time. The rearrangement joins TRBV27 to TRBJ2-7, with 7 nucleotides matching TRBD1. Germline V gene lookup returns CDR1 MNHEY and CDR2 SMNVEV (reference sequence). Trimming took 6 bases from V and 2 from J; bases not matched to a gene: 4. This CDR3 spans 13 amino acids. CDR3 region: CASSRGQAYEQYF. For the CDR3, the DNA is TGTGCCAGCAGCCGCGGACAGGCCTACGAGCAGTACTTC.

This clone was seen only once. The V gene is TRBV13, the J gene TRBJ2-4; no firm D call. The CDR3 is made up of 13 amino acids. Germline V gene data show CDR1 as PRHDT and CDR2 as FYEKMQ (reference sequence). V gave up 4 bases and J gave up 3 bases, with 7 bases separating them. In DNA, the CDR3 is TGTGCCAGCAGCTCCGGCGACAAAAACATTCAGTACTTC. Its protein product is CASSSGDKNIQYF.

Here the CDR3 reads CATSRAWQGASNEQFF. For the CDR3, the DNA is TGTGCCACCAGCAGAGCTTGGCAGGGGGCATCCAATGAGCAGTTCTTC. The gene calls are TRBV15 and TRBJ2-1; 8 nucleotides match TRBD1. J lost 6 bases, V lost 1 base, and 8 bases had no gene match. Germline loops: CDR1 LNHNV, CDR2 YYDKDF (reference sequence). The CDR3 has 16 amino acids.

This rearrangement joins TRBV5-4 to TRBJ1-2, with D possibly matching TRBD1 (6 bases). The CDR3 contains 17 residues. CDR1 and CDR2 (germline): SGHNT, YYREEE (reference sequence). Trimming stripped 4 bases from V and 2 bases from J, with 21 bases between. The chain's CDR3 is CASSVGGWARGNYGYTF. The CDR3 DNA is TGTGCCAGCAGCGTTGGAGGTTGGGCCAGGGGCAACTATGGCTACACCTTC.

J is TRBJ1-2 and V is TRBV19; 7 bases map to TRBD1. Losses at the gene ends were 2 bases for V and 4 bases for J; bases not matched to a gene: 1. The CDR3 totals 13 residues. Germline CDR1 reads LNHDA; CDR2 reads SQIVND (reference sequence). The CDR3 here is CASSINRGYGYTF. DNA of the CDR3: TGTGCCAGTAGTATAAACAGGGGCTATGGCTACACCTTC. Full variable domain (outside the CDR3, taken from reference TRBV19 and TRBJ1-2): DGGITQSPKYLFRKEGQNVTLSCEQNLNHDAMYWYRQDPGQGLRLIYYSQIVNDFQKGDIAEGYSVSREKKESFPLTVTSAQKNPTAFYLCASSINRGYGYTFGSGTRLTVV.

This rearrangement joins TRBV5-1 to TRBJ1-1; D ambiguous. The CDR3 is 15 residues long. Germline-derived CDR1 and CDR2 are SGHRS and YFSETQ. Trimming took 0 bases from V and 7 from J, leaving 16 bases between them. Here the CDR3 DNA reads TGCGCCAGCAGCTTGGCTATATCCGGACGGGTTGAAGCTTTCTTT. Translation gives CASSLAISGRVEAFF.

The chain couples TRBV9 to TRBJ2-7; tentatively, D is TRBD2 (6 bases). Germline V gene data show CDR1 as SGDLS and CDR2 as YYNGEE. The V gene lost 4 bases and the J gene lost 1 base, with 15 bases spanning the gap. The CDR3 spans 15 residues. The CDR3 bases are TGTGCCAGCAGCTCCGGGCGGGACCCATCCTACGAGCAGTACTTC. It encodes CASSSGRDPSYEQYF.

J is TRBJ1-4 and V is TRBV27, with D uncertain. Germline values: CDR1 MNHEY, CDR2 SMNVEV (reference sequence). V was pared by 1 base and J by 3 bases, with 21 bases between. The CDR3 extends over 19 amino acids. CDR3 residues: CASSLLYGPMGVANEKLFF. CDR3 nucleotide sequence: TGTGCCAGCAGTTTATTATATGGGCCTATGGGAGTGGCTAATGAAAAACTGTTTTTT. The full variable domain, its missing parts supplied by reference TRBV27 and TRBJ1-4, is EAQVTQNPRYLITVTGKKLTVTCSQNMNHEYMSWYRQDPGLGLRQIYYSMNVEVTDKGDVPEGYKVSRKEKRNFPLILESPSPNQTSLYFCASSLLYGPMGVANEKLFFGSGTQLSVL.

The J gene is TRBJ2-7, the V gene TRBV9; D uncertain. The V gene lost 4 bases and the J gene lost 2 bases, with 16 bases spanning the gap. The CDR3 contains 15 residues. Looked up from germline, CDR1 is SGDLS and CDR2 is YYNGEE. The CDR3: CASSPALSPTYEQYF. CDR3 in DNA: TGTGCCAGCAGCCCGGCTTTGAGTCCTACCTACGAGCAGTACTTC.

The rearrangement links TRBV5-6 to TRBJ2-1; either TRBD1 or TRBD2 may supply D (5 bases each). The germline gives CDR1 SGHDT, CDR2 YYEEEE. There are 14 residues in the CDR3. Trimming pared 4 bases from V and 5 bases from J, leaving 13 bases between. Written as DNA, the CDR3 is TGTGCCAGCAGCCCCGATTTGGGGGACAATGAGCAGTTCTTC. Translation gives CASSPDLGDNEQFF. Using reference TRBV5-6 and TRBJ2-1 for the parts outside the CDR3, the full variable domain is DAGVTQSPTHLIKTRGQQVTLRCSPKSGHDTVSWYQQALGQGPQFIFQYYEEEERQRGNFPDRFSGHQFPNYSSELNVNALLLGDSALYLCASSPDLGDNEQFFGPGTRLTVL.

The V gene is TRBV28, the J gene TRBJ1-3; D remains unclear. The germline gives CDR1 MDHEN, CDR2 SYDVKM. The length of the CDR3 is 15 residues. Trimming took 6 bases from V and 0 from J, leaving 12 bases between them. The CDR3 DNA reads as TGTGCCAGCAGCCCCCGGGTCCTCTCTGGAAACACCATATATTTT. Translated, it gives CASSPRVLSGNTIYF.

This clone was recorded once. This rearrangement joins TRBV27 to TRBJ1-5, with 7 bases fitting TRBD1. V shed 3 bases and J 7 bases; nucleotides not matched to a gene: 9. Germline V gene sequence: CDR1 MNHEY, CDR2 SMNVEV (reference sequence). This CDR3 region has 15 residues. The DNA for the CDR3 is TGTGCCAGCAGTTTGGGCAGGGGGGATGACCAGCCCCAGCATTTT. Encoded protein: CASSLGRGDDQPQHF.

The chain's CDR3 is CASSIKGLNTEAFF. As DNA, the CDR3 is TGTGCCAGTAGTATAAAGGGGTTGAACACTGAAGCTTTCTTT. The rearrangement joins TRBV19 to TRBJ1-1; D possibly corresponds to TRBD1 (5 bases). There are 14 residues in the CDR3. V gave up 2 bases and J gave up 0 bases, with 7 bases separating them. The germline CDR1 and CDR2 sequences are LNHDA and SQIVND (reference sequence).